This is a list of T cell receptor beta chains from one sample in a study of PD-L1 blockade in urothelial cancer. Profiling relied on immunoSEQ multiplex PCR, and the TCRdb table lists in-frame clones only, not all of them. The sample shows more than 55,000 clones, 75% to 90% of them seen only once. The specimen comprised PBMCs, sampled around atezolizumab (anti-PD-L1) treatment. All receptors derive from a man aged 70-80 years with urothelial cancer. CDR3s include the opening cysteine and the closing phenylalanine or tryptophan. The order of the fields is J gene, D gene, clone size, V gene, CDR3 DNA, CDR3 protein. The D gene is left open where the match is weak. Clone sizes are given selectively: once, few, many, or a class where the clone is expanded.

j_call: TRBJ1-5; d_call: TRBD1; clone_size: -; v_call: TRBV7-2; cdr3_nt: TGTGCCAGCAGCTCGGACAGGGAGCGTCATCAGCCCCAGCATTTT; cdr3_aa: CASSSDRERHQPQHF
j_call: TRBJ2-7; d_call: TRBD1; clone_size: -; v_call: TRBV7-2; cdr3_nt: TGTGCCAGCAGCTTAGCGTTCAGGGGGCGAGACGAGCAGTACTTC; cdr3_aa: CASSLAFRGRDEQYF
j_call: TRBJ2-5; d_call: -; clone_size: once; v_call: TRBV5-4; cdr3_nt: TGTGCCAGCAGCTTGGAAGGTAGCGGTGCAGGGACCCAGTACTTC; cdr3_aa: CASSLEGSGAGTQYF
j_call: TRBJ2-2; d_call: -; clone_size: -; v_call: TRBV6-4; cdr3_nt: TGTGCCAGCAGTGAGGGCAGAAACACCGGGGAGCTGTTTTTT; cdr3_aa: CASSEGRNTGELFF
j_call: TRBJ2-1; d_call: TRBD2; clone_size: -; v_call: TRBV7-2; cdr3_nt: TGTGCCAGCAGGTTACTAGCGGGATTTCGTAATGAGCAGTTCTTC; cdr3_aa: CASRLLAGFRNEQFF
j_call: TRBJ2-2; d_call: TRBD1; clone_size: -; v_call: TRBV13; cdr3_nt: TGTGCCAGCAGCTTAGGCTGGGACAGCGGCGGGGAGCTGTTTTTT; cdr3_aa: CASSLGWDSGGELFF
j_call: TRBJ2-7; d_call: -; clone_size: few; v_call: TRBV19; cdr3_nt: TGTGCCAGTAGTAGGGGCGAATACGAGCAGTACTTC; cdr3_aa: CASSRGEYEQYF
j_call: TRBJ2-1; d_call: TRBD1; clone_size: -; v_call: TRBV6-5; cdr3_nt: TGTGCCAGCAGTTACTCCGGGACAGGGGCAGGTGAGCAGTTCTTC; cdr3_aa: CASSYSGTGAGEQFF
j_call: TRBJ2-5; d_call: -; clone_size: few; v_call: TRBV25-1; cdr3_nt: TGTGCCAGCAGTGGCTTCGTGCGGACCCAGTACTTC; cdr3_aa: CASSGFVRTQYF
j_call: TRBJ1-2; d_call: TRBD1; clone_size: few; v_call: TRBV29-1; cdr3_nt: TGCAGCGTCCACAGGGGGCAATACTATGGCTACACCTTC; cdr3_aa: CSVHRGQYYGYTF
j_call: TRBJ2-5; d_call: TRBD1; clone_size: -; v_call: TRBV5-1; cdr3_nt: TGCGCCAGCAGCTTATTCACAGGGGGCTACCAAGAGACCCAGTACTTC; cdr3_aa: CASSLFTGGYQETQYF
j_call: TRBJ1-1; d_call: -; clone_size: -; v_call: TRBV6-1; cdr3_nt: TGTGCCAGCAGTGAAGACCCTACGGGGCAGGGAGGCACTGAAGCTTTCTTT; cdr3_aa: CASSEDPTGQGGTEAFF
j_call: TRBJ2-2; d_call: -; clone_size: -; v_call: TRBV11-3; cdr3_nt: TGTGCCAGCAGCTTAGTTGCGGGCGACACCGGGGAGCTGTTTTTT; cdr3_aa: CASSLVAGDTGELFF
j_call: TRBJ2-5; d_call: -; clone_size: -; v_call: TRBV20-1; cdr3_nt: TGCAGTGGAATCAGACAAGAGACCCAGTACTTC; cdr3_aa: CSGIRQETQYF
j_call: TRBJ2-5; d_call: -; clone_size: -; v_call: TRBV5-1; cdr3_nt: TGCGCCAGCAGCTCCCTTCCCGGGAGTCAAGAGACCCAGTACTTC; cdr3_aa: CASSSLPGSQETQYF
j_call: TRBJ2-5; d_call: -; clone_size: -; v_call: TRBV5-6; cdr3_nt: TGTGCCAGCAGCTTGGATTGGGACTCGCGAGAGACCCAGTACTTC; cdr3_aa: CASSLDWDSRETQYF
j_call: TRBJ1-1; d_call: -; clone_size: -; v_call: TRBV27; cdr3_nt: TGTGCCAGCAGTGTGGAGCGCGGGACTGAAGCTTTCTTT; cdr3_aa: CASSVERGTEAFF
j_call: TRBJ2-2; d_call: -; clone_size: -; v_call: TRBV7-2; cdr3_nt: TGTGCCAGCTGCCCTTACACAGGCACCGGGGAGCTGTTTTTT; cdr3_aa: CASCPYTGTGELFF
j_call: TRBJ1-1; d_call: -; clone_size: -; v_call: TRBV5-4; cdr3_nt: TGTGCCAGCAGCTTGGACAGGGCATATGGAACTGAAGCTTTCTTT; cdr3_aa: CASSLDRAYGTEAFF
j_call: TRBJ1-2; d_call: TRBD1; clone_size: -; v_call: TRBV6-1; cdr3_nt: TGTGCCAGCAGTGGGGACAGCAGTGCTACCTATGGCTACACCTTC; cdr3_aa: CASSGDSSATYGYTF
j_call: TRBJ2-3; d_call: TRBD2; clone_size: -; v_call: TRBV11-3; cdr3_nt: TGTGCCAGCAGCTTAGATTTCCGCGGGAGGGCCCCCGTTAGCACAGATACGCAGTATTTT; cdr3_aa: CASSLDFRGRAPVSTDTQYF
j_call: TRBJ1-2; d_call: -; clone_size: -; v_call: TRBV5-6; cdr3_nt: TGTGCCAGCAGCGAAAACAGCTTTTTGGCTGGCTACACCTTC; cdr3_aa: CASSENSFLAGYTF
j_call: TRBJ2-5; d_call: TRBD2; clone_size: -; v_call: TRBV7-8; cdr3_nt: TGTGCCAGCAGCCGCAGTAGATACAGCGGGAGGTCTATCCAAGAGACCCAGTACTTC; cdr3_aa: CASSRSRYSGRSIQETQYF
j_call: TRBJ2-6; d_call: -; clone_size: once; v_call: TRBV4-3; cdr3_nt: TGCGCCAGCAGCCAAGATCTCACGAGCTCTGGGGCCAACGTCCTGACTTTC; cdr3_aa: CASSQDLTSSGANVLTF
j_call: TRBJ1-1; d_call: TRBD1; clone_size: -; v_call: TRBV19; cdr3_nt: TGTGCCAGTAGTTTACCGGGACAGGGGATTAACACTGAAGCTTTCTTT; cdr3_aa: CASSLPGQGINTEAFF
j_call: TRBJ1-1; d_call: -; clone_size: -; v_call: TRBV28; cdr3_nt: TGTGCCAGCAGTTTATCAGGGGTCGCTGAAGCTTTCTTT; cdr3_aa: CASSLSGVAEAFF
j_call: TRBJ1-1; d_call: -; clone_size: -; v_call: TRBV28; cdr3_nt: TGTGCCAGCAGTTTAAACAGGTACACTGAAGCTTTCTTT; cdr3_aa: CASSLNRYTEAFF
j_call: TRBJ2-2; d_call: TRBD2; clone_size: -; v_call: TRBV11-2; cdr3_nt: TGTGCCAGCAGCTTAGCGTCCGGGGGGGACTACTCGAACACCGGGGAGCTGTTTTTT; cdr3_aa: CASSLASGGDYSNTGELFF
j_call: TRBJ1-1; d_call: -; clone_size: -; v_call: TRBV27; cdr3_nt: TGTGCCAGCAGTTCCCATATGGGGGGCACTGAAGCTTTCTTT; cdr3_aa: CASSSHMGGTEAFF
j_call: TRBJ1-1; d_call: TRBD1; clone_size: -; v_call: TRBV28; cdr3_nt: TGTGCCAGCAGCTTTATGACAGGGGAGTCCGAAGCTTTCTTT; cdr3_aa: CASSFMTGESEAFF
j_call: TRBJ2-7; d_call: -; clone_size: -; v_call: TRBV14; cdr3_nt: TGTGCCAGCAGCCAAGGGAGGACAGATCTCTACGAGCAGTACTTC; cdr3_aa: CASSQGRTDLYEQYF
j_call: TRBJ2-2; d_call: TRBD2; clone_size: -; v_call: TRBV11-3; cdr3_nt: TGTGCCAGCAGCTCCGGGAGGGGGACCGGGGAGCTGTTTTTT; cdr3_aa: CASSSGRGTGELFF
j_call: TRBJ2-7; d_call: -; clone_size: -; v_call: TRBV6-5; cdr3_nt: TGTGCCAGCAGTTACTCGAGAATTCTCTCCTACGAGCAGTACTTC; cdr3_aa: CASSYSRILSYEQYF
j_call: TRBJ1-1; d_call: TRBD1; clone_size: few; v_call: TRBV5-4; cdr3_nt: TGTGCCAGCAGCTTGGCGGGGGGACAGGGTTCAGGAAATAGTGAAGCTTTCTTT; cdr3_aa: CASSLAGGQGSGNSEAFF
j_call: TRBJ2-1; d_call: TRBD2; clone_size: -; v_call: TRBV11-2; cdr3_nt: TGTGCCAGCAGCTTAGACCCCGGACTAGCGGGAGTTGAGCAGTTCTTC; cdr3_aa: CASSLDPGLAGVEQFF
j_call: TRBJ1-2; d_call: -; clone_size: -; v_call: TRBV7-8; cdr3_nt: TGTGCCAGCAGCTTGCAGGGGTTTGGCTACACCTTC; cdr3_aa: CASSLQGFGYTF
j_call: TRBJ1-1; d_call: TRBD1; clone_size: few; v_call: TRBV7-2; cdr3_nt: TGTGCCAGCAGCCTTGACAGGGGGAAGTGGAACACTGAAGCTTTCTTT; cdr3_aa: CASSLDRGKWNTEAFF
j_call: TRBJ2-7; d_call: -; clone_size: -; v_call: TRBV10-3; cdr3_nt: TGTGCCATCAAAAGCTCAAGTAGCTCCTACGAGCAGTACTTC; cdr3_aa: CAIKSSSSSYEQYF
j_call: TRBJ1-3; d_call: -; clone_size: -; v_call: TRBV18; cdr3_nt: TGTGCCAGCTCACCCAGTACAGTCTCTGGAAACACCATATATTTT; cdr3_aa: CASSPSTVSGNTIYF
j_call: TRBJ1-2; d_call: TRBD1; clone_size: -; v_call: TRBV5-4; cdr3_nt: TGTGCCAGCAGCTTGTCCCGGGACAGGGGTGGAGGCTACACCTTC; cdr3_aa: CASSLSRDRGGGYTF
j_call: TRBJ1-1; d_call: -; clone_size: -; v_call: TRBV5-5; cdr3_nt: TGTGCCAGCAGCTTGAGAGTTTCATCGAACACTGAAGCTTTCTTT; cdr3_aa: CASSLRVSSNTEAFF
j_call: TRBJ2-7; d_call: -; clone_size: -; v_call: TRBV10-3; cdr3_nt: TGTGCCATCAGCGTGGACAGCTCCTACGAGCAGTACTTC; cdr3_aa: CAISVDSSYEQYF
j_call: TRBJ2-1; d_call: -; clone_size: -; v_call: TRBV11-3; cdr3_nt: TGTGCCAGCACATTGCAAGCGGGCGGTCGGAATGAGCAGTTCTTC; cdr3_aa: CASTLQAGGRNEQFF
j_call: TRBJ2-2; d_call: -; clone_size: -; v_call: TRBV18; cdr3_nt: TGTGCCAGCTCACCACAGGTCGGGTCTGAGGACGGGGAGCTGTTTTTT; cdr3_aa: CASSPQVGSEDGELFF
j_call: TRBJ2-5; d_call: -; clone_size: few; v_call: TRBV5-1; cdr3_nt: TGCGCCAGCAGCTTGGAACCGGGAGCGGGAGAGACCCAGTACTTC; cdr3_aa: CASSLEPGAGETQYF
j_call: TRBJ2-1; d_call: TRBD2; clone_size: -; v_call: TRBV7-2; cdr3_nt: TGTGCCAGCAGCGACCATGGACTAGCGGGTAGGGGGGGGTTCTTC; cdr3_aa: CASSDHGLAGRGGFF
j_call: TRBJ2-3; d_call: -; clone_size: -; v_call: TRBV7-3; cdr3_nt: TGTGCCAGCAGTCAAGGGGCATCAGATACGCAGTATTTT; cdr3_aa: CASSQGASDTQYF
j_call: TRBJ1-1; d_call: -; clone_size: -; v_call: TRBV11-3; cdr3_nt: TGTGCCAGCACCCTCGACCCAGGGGACACTGAAGCTTTCTTT; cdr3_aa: CASTLDPGDTEAFF
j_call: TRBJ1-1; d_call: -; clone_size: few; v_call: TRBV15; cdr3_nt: TGTGCCACCAGCCCGGGGGTTATGAACACTGAAGCTTTCTTT; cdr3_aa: CATSPGVMNTEAFF
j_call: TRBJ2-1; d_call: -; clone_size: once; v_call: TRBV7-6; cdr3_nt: TGTGCCAGCAGCCAACGGGGACTCCAGAATGTGCAGTTCTTC; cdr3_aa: CASSQRGLQNVQFF
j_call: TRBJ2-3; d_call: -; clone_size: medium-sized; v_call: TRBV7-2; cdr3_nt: TGTGCCAGCAGTTCAGAGACGGGAGAACGCACAGATACGCAGTATTTT; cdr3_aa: CASSSETGERTDTQYF
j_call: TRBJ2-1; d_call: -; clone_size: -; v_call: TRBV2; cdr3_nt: TGTGCCAGCAGTGATTCGGTTCTGGAGCAGTTCTTC; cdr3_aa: CASSDSVLEQFF
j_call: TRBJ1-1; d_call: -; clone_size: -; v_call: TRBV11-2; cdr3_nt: TGTGCCAGCAGCAAACAACAGGGGAACACTGAAGCTTTCTTT; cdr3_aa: CASSKQQGNTEAFF
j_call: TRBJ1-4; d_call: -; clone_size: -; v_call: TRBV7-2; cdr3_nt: TGTGCCAGCAGCTTAGCGGACAATTACGAAAAACTGTTTTTT; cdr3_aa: CASSLADNYEKLFF
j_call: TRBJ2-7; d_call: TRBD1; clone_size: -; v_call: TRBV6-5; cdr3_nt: TGTGCCAGCAGTTACTCTGGGGACAGCTACGAGCAGTACTTC; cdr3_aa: CASSYSGDSYEQYF
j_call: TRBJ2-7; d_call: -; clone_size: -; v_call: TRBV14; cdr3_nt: TGTGCCAGCAGCCAAGAAGTAGGGGCCGTCTACGAGCAGTACTTC; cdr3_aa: CASSQEVGAVYEQYF
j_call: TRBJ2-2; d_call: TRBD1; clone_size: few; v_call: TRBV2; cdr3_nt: TGTGCCAGCAGACGACAGGGATTGGGCGGGGAGCTGTTTTTT; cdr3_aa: CASRRQGLGGELFF